This entry concerns a single T cell receptor (beta chain). The data were obtained in a study of blood T cell repertoires in COVID-19. TCRdb's table, derived via immunoSEQ multiplex PCR, lists solely in-frame clones and lacks some. This repertoire shows 150,000 to 200,000 clones, approximately 90% found once; its top ten account for 4.5% to 5%. The germline CDR1 and CDR2 sequences are KGHSH and LQKENI. The CDR3 is 17 amino acids. V dropped 6 bases and J dropped 1; count of bases not matched to a gene: 14. The clonotype was recovered from a man in his thirties or forties with COVID-19, enrolled during active disease. The sample comprised peripheral blood. The chain links TRBV18 to TRBJ2-5; 7 bases are shared with TRBD1. The CDR3 here is CASSAIPGQTTQETQYF. The CDR3 nucleotides are TGTGCCAGCTCGGCGATCCCGGGACAGACTACCCAAGAGACCCAGTACTTC.